This TCR beta chain appears in the sequencing data of a study of blood T cells in healthy people across ages. Study as a whole: Template switching picked up about one barcoded beta molecule for each two T cells.

This clonotype was detected many times. The CDR3 contains 14 residues. Germline V gene sequence: CDR1 SEHNR, CDR2 FQNEAQ (reference sequence). V was cut by 5 bases and J by 0 bases, with 9 bases left in between. Sample-barcoded 5' priming and a J-beta primer mix drove a second PCR of about 7 to 11 cycles. Each CDR3 protein gets one entry after TCRdb re-called the 5' RACE reads with MiXCR. The data show hundreds of thousands of distinct CDR3 sequences, over 40% seen once. Material for sequencing was blood. J is TRBJ2-3 and V is TRBV7-9; the D is unclear. The TCR comes from a woman at least 80 years old in good health. The CDR3 loop reads CASSGLGSTDTQYF. Here the CDR3 DNA reads TGTGCCAGCAGCGGCCTGGGGAGCACAGATACGCAGTATTTT.